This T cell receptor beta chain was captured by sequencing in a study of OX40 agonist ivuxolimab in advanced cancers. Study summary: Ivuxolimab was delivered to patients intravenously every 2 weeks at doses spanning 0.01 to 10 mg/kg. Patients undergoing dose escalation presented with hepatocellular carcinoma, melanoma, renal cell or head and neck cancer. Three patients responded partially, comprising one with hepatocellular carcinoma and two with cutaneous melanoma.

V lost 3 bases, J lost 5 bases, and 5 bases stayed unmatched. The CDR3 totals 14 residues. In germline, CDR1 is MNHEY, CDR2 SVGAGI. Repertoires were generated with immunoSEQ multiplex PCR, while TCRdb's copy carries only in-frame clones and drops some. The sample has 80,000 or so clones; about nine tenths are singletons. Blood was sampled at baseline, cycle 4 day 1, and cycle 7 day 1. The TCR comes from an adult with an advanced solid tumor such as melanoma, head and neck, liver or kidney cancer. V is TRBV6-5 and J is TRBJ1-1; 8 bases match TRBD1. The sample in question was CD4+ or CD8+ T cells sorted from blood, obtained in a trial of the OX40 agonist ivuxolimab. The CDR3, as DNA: TGTGCCAGCAGTTATCAGGGGGCAAAAACTGAAGCTTTCTTT. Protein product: CASSYQGAKTEAFF.